This T cell receptor (beta chain) was identified in a study of T cell responses to AZD1222 COVID-19 vaccine. Germline values: CDR1 LNHDA, CDR2 SQIVND (reference sequence). The CDR3 length is 12 residues. Recipients boosted at about 4 weeks or about 12 weeks are pooled. Measured with immunoSEQ multiplex PCR; TCRdb has only the in-frame clones, and not every one. The sample has about 120,000 clones; 84% are singletons. The chain links TRBV19 to TRBJ1-1; D gene uncertain. Sequenced material: peripheral blood, taken 28 days after the second AZD1222 dose. This clonotype originated in an adult who received the AZD1222 COVID-19 vaccine. The CDR3 region has the DNA TGTGCTACAAGGGAGGGTAACACTGAAGCTTTCTTT. Its protein product is CATREGNTEAFF. The full variable domain, completed using reference TRBV19 and TRBJ1-1, is DGGITQSPKYLFRKEGQNVTLSCEQNLNHDAMYWYRQDPGQGLRLIYYSQIVNDFQKGDIAEGYSVSREKKESFPLTVTSAQKNPTAFYLCATREGNTEAFFGQGTRLTVV.